This T cell receptor beta chain was found in a study of human versus mouse CDR3 diversity and MHC coevolution. Notes on the study in general: Humans had the largest estimated TCR beta repertoire, 1.5 million to 2 million clonotypes. Compared with mice, human CDR3s carried more deletions and insertions on average.

V lost 5 bases to trimming and J lost 4 bases; unmatched junction nucleotides: 6. From germline, CDR1 is LNHDA and CDR2 SQIVND (reference sequence). The CDR3 sequence is 15 residues long. Turning to this clone: Its antigen is not identified.

Repertoires were generated with immunoSEQ multiplex PCR, while TCRdb's copy carries only in-frame clones and drops some. The top ten hold approximately 0.15% of the sample, which has fewer than 80,000 clones, roughly 92% seen once. The V gene is TRBV19, the J gene TRBJ1-5; 9 bases match TRBD1. The sample comprised naive CD4+ T cells from blood. The subset was: CD45RO-negative CD62L-positive naive CD4 T cells. The sequence came from a person between 30 and 69 years old in good health. Here the CDR3 reads CASSPRDRANQPQHF. DNA for the CDR3: TGTGCCAGTAGTCCCCGGGACAGGGCGAATCAGCCCCAGCATTTT.